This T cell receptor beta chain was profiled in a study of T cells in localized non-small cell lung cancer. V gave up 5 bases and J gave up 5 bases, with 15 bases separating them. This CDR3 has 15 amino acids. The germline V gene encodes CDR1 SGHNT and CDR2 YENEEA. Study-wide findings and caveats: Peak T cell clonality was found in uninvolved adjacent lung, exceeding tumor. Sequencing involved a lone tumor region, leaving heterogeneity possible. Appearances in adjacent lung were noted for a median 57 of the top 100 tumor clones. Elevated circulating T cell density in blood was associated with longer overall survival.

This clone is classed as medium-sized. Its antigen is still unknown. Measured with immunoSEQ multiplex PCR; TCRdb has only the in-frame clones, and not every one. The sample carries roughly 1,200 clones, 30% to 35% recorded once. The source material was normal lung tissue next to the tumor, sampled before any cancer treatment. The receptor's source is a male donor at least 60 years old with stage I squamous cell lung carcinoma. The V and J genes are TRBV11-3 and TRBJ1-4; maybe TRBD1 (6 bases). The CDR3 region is CASSGKDSLNEKLFF. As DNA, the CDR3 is TGTGCCAGCAGCGGGAAGGACAGCCTCAATGAAAAACTGTTTTTT.